The TCR beta chain described here comes from a study of vaccination and CD4 T cells after COVID-19. Whole-study context: Blood was drawn a median 72 days post second dose, range 14 to 241.

Concerning this clonotype: Its target is not known.

Treatment specified: roughly 11-day PBMC culture with coronavirus spike peptide pools or control peptides (ViraFEST assay). The Oncomine TCR Beta short-read assay was what sequenced the DNA obtained from cultured CD4+ T cells. A single record per CDR3 protein comes from TCRdb applying MiXCR to the PCR reads. The sample has roughly 4,200 distinct CDR3 sequences, roughly a fifth seen once. The sample consisted of CD4+ T cells from blood, cultured in vitro. This TCR was sampled from a human donor who had recovered from COVID-19.

CDR3 in DNA: TGTGCCAGCAGTGATCTTCAAGATACGCAGTATTTT. This encodes CASSDLQDTQYF. This rearrangement joins TRBV2 to TRBJ2-3; D remains unclear. In germline, CDR1 is SNHLY, CDR2 FYNNEI. V was clipped by 3 bases and J by 5 bases, with 6 bases between them. This CDR3 contains 12 residues.